The 27 T cell receptor beta chains below come from one sample, sequenced in a study of T-cell memory formation after mild COVID-19. TCRdb re-called the 5' RACE reads with MiXCR, one entry per CDR3 protein. Of about 190,000 distinct CDR3 sequences in the sample, 20% to 25% were seen once. What was sequenced was PBMCs or a T cell subset sorted from them (not recorded which). These TCRs come from an adult woman who had mild COVID-19 (a few samples of this study predate the infection). Cell type and time point are not known.

Only a few counts were recorded for this clonotype. The chain couples TRBV15 to TRBJ1-1; TRBD1 agrees at 11 bases. Germline lookup yields CDR1 LNHNV and CDR2 YYDKDF (reference sequence). The CDR3 totals 16 residues. Germline trimming cut 0 bases from V and 7 bases from J; bases unmatched to any gene: 7. Here the CDR3 DNA reads TGTGCCACCAGCAGAGATGAGGACAGGGGGCAAGGTGAAGCTTTCTTT. This codes for CATSRDEDRGQGEAFF.

The sample holds a few counts of this clonotype. The chain carries TRBV30 and TRBJ2-1; TRBD2 matches at 7 bases. The CDR3 spans 13 residues. V lost 1 base to trimming and J lost 6 bases; unmatched junction nucleotides: 3. Germline V lookup: CDR1 GTSNPN, CDR2 SVGIG (reference sequence). This CDR3 is CAWSGGSLNEQFF. The CDR3 nucleotides read TGTGCCTGGAGTGGCGGGAGCCTCAATGAGCAGTTCTTC.

This clonotype was counted a few times. DNA of the CDR3: TGTGCCAGCAGGGGGGATAGCAATCAGCCCCAGCATTTT. As protein: CASRGDSNQPQHF. The chain links TRBV7-9 to TRBJ1-5; tentative D call: TRBD1 (5 bases). Per the germline V gene, CDR1 is SEHNR and CDR2 is FQNEAQ (reference sequence). Trimming took off 6 bases at V and 0 bases at J, with 6 bases between the two ends. The CDR3 sequence is 13 residues long.

The DNA of the CDR3 is TGTGCCACCAGTGATTATACCTCCAGGGTGCCGGAGACCCAGTACTTC. Its translation: CATSDYTSRVPETQYF. The chain has TRBV24-1 and TRBJ2-5; D is perhaps TRBD1 (5 bases). This CDR3 comprises 16 residues. Trimming took off 2 bases at V and 5 bases at J, with 17 bases between the two ends. Looked up from germline, CDR1 is KGHDR and CDR2 is SFDVKD.

This clonotype was seen a few times. The chain is built from TRBV5-1 and TRBJ2-1; a weak D match, TRBD2 (6 bases). The ends were cut back, 0 bases at V and 4 bases at J, with 11 bases in the middle. Germline V gives CDR1 SGHRS, CDR2 YFSETQ. CDR3 length: 15 residues. The CDR3 protein is CASSLDLAPYNEQFF. In DNA form, the CDR3 reads TGCGCCAGCAGCTTGGATCTAGCGCCATACAATGAGCAGTTCTTC. Together with reference TRBV5-1 and TRBJ2-1, the CDR3 gives the full variable domain: KAGVTQTPRYLIKTRGQQVTLSCSPISGHRSVSWYQQTPGQGLQFLFEYFSETQRNKGNFPGRFSGRQFSNSRSEMNVSTLELGDSALYLCASSLDLAPYNEQFFGPGTRLTVL.

The CDR3: CATSAARSDSLPYNEQFF. The CDR3 bases are TGTGCCACCAGTGCCGCAAGGTCGGACAGCCTCCCCTACAATGAGCAGTTCTTC. The rearrangement uses TRBV24-1 and TRBJ2-1; possibly TRBD1 for D (6 bases). The germline gives CDR1 KGHDR, CDR2 SFDVKD. This CDR3 comprises 18 residues. V lost 5 bases to trimming and J lost 2 bases, with 21 bases between them.

Worth noting for this clonotype: Relative to the germline gene, one junction end is altered; a read error may explain this. This chain connects TRBV11-2 to TRBJ2-1; 9 bases align to TRBD2. The CDR3 is made up of 15 amino acids. The germline CDR1 and CDR2 sequences are SGHAT and FQNNGV. The CDR3 DNA sequence: TGTGCCAGCACCGTGGCGGGAGGGCCCTACAATGAGCAGTCCTTC. Translation: CASTVAGGPYNEQSF.

Comments on this clonotype: A much larger clone is a single base away; this may be a read error. The chain employs TRBV5-1 and TRBJ2-7, with unresolved D. The CDR3 extends over 14 amino acids. Trimming removed 0 bases at V and 4 bases at J, with 11 bases between. Germline lookup yields CDR1 SGHRS and CDR2 YFSETQ. CDR3 sequence: CASSLEDGPYEQYF. The DNA for the CDR3 is TGCGCCAGCAGCTTGGAGGACGGTCCTTACGAGCAGTACTTC.

V and J are TRBV27 and TRBJ2-7, with D perhaps TRBD1 or TRBD2 (6 bases each). Deletions cut 3 bases from V and 4 bases from J, with 13 bases between. Germline V gene lookup returns CDR1 MNHEY and CDR2 SMNVEV (reference sequence). The CDR3 is 14 amino acids. CDR3: CASSFSGAGYEQYF. In DNA form, the CDR3 reads TGTGCCAGCAGTTTCTCAGGGGCGGGGTACGAGCAGTACTTC.

This clonotype was observed a handful of times. The CDR3 region is CASSEPMMRGTDTQYF. In DNA form, the CDR3 reads TGTGCCAGCAGTGAACCGATGATGAGGGGCACAGATACGCAGTATTTT. This sequence joins TRBV6-1 and TRBJ2-3; D is possibly TRBD2 (5 bases). With 2 bases removed from V and 1 base from J, the gap between germline ends came to 13 bases. Germline CDR1 MNHNS, CDR2 SASEGT. The CDR3 is 16 residues long.

This clonotype was detected a few times. The V call is TRBV28, the J call TRBJ2-3; 7 nucleotides match TRBD2. This CDR3 has 14 residues. From germline, CDR1 is MDHEN and CDR2 SYDVKM. The V gene end was trimmed by 5 bases and the J gene end by 1 base; junction bases not matched to a gene: 3. CDR3 loop: CASSASGRTDTQYF. CDR3 in DNA: TGTGCCAGCAGTGCTAGCGGCCGCACAGATACGCAGTATTTT.

The chain carries TRBV4-2 and TRBJ2-7, with D maybe TRBD2 (5 bases). Per the germline V gene, CDR1 is LGHNA and CDR2 is YNFKEQ. The V gene lost 1 base and the J gene lost 0 bases, with 19 bases spanning the gap. The CDR3 totals 18 residues. Here the CDR3 reads CASSQAGGFTYGSYEQYF. The CDR3 nucleotides are TGTGCCAGCAGCCAAGCGGGCGGGTTTACCTACGGCTCCTACGAGCAGTACTTC.

This clonotype appeared a few times. The chain has TRBV20-1 and TRBJ2-7; 11 positions match TRBD2. Germline V gene data show CDR1 as DFQATT and CDR2 as SNEGSKA (reference sequence). The CDR3 is 17 residues long. Trimming took 3 bases from V and 5 from J; bases not matched to a gene: 15. The CDR3 coding sequence is TGCAGTGCTAGTATAGCTAGCGGGGGGTATTCCGCTCACGAGCAGTACTTC. It yields the protein CSASIASGGYSAHEQYF.

The V gene is TRBV7-9, the J gene TRBJ1-5; D might be TRBD1 (6 bases). CDR1 is SEHNR, CDR2 FQNEAQ, per germline (reference sequence). The CDR3 contains 17 residues. The V end was cut by 4 bases, the J end by 4 bases, with 20 bases between. The CDR3 DNA follows: TGTGCCAGCAGCTATTCGCACTCGGGACACAGGAATCAGCCCCAGCATTTT. Encoded protein: CASSYSHSGHRNQPQHF.

This clonotype has more than one count but fewer than ten. The J gene is TRBJ1-1, the V gene TRBV20-1, with D unresolved. The CDR3 is 13 amino acids. Germline V gene lookup returns CDR1 DFQATT and CDR2 SNEGSKA (reference sequence). The V gene lost 2 bases and the J gene lost 4 bases, with 11 bases spanning the gap. The CDR3 spells CSARRIEGTEAFF. CDR3 in DNA: TGCAGTGCTAGAAGGATCGAAGGCACTGAAGCTTTCTTT.

This clonotype was seen a handful of times. The chain recombines TRBV5-6 with TRBJ2-3; 14 nucleotides match TRBD2. This CDR3 region has 15 residues. V was pared by 4 bases and J by 8 bases, with 6 bases of the junction left unmatched. CDR1 is SGHDT and CDR2 is YYEEEE in the germline V gene. The CDR3 region has the DNA TGTGCCAGCAGCCTCGGGACTAGCGGGGGCTCTACGCAGTATTTT. It codes for CASSLGTSGGSTQYF.

This clonotype was seen a handful of times. This sequence joins TRBV10-3 and TRBJ2-1; D possibly corresponds to TRBD2 (5 bases). Germline assignment: CDR1 ENHRY and CDR2 SYGVKD. Trimming removed 3 bases from V and 4 bases from J, with 10 bases in between. The CDR3 length is 14 residues. The CDR3 region has the DNA TGTGCCATCAGTGACACGGGGAAATACAATGAGCAGTTCTTC. Translated: CAISDTGKYNEQFF.

The chain employs TRBV20-1 and TRBJ2-7; tentatively, D is TRBD1 (6 bases). The CDR3 totals 14 residues. Germline CDR1 reads DFQATT; CDR2 reads SNEGSKA (reference sequence). V lost 2 bases and J lost 3, with 14 bases in between. The CDR3 protein is CSARPSGTLYEQYF. In nucleotides, the CDR3 is TGCAGTGCTAGACCGTCCGGGACACTCTACGAGCAGTACTTC.

Many counts were recorded for this clonotype. The rearrangement uses TRBV4-1 and TRBJ2-3; TRBD1 agrees at 10 bases. The CDR3 is 13 amino acids. The germline V gene has CDR1 MGHRA and CDR2 YSYEKL. V lost 3 bases to trimming and J lost 7 bases; unmatched junction nucleotides: 1. CDR3 amino acids: CASSQDRGNTQYF. The CDR3 DNA sequence: TGCGCCAGCAGCCAGGACAGGGGGAATACGCAGTATTTT.

This clonotype was found a few times. The chain uses TRBV9 and TRBJ2-7; 12 bases match TRBD2. The CDR3 is 14 residues long. Germline V gene data show CDR1 as SGDLS and CDR2 as YYNGEE. Germline trimming cut 3 bases from V and 6 bases from J; bases unmatched to any gene: 4. The CDR3 coding sequence is TGTGCCAGCAGCGCGGGACTAGCGGGCGGCGAGCAGTACTTC. Amino acid sequence: CASSAGLAGGEQYF.

This clonotype was counted a few times. The genes are TRBV24-1 and TRBJ2-1, with 8 bases identical to TRBD2. V lost 2 bases to trimming and J lost 4 bases; unmatched junction nucleotides: 15. Germline V lookup: CDR1 KGHDR, CDR2 SFDVKD. CDR3 length equals 19 residues. CDR3 bases: TGTGCCACCAGTGATTCCCTGGACGTCGCGGGGGGTCTATACAATGAGCAGTTCTTC. Its protein product is CATSDSLDVAGGLYNEQFF.

This clonotype came up a few times. The chain recombines TRBV9 with TRBJ1-1; no clear D. CDR1 and CDR2 from the germline V gene are SGDLS and YYNGEE. Trimming pared 0 bases from V and 2 bases from J, leaving 5 bases between. The CDR3 has 13 amino acids. The CDR3 is CASSVEGNTEAFF. The CDR3 region has the DNA TGTGCCAGCAGCGTAGAAGGTAACACTGAAGCTTTCTTT.

This clonotype has a handful of counts. The V and J genes are TRBV4-2 and TRBJ2-2; D might be TRBD1 (6 bases). The CDR3 spans 13 residues. The V end was cut by 10 bases, the J end by 3 bases, with 12 bases between. Per germline, CDR1 LGHNA and CDR2 YNFKEQ. The CDR3 DNA reads as TGTGCCATCCGGGACAAATACACCGGGGAGCTGTTTTTT. Translation gives CAIRDKYTGELFF.

A few counts support this clonotype. The rearrangement uses TRBV24-1 and TRBJ2-5; 7 bases agree with TRBD2. CDR1 and CDR2 from the germline V gene are KGHDR and SFDVKD. CDR3 length equals 16 residues. V gave up 1 base and J gave up 0 bases; unmatched junction bases: 4. CDR3 amino acids: CATSDLTSGDQETQYF. Here the CDR3 DNA reads TGTGCCACCAGTGATTTAACCAGCGGGGACCAAGAGACCCAGTACTTC.

This clonotype has just a few counts. This chain connects TRBV7-9 to TRBJ1-2; 10 bases map to TRBD1. After removal of 5 bases from V and 7 bases from J, the junction contained 10 bases not matched to a gene. The CDR3 is made up of 15 amino acids. CDR1 SEHNR and CDR2 FQNEAQ come from the germline V gene (reference sequence). The DNA for the CDR3 is TGTGCCAGCAGCCCCGGTGGGACAGGGGCTTTTGGCTACACCTTC. It translates to CASSPGGTGAFGYTF. The variable domain in full, with the rest retrieved from reference TRBV7-9 and TRBJ1-2, is DTGVSQNPRHKITKRGQNVTFRCDPISEHNRLYWYRQTLGQGPEFLTYFQNEAQLEKSRLLSDRFSAERPKGSFSTLEIQRTEQGDSAMYLCASSPGGTGAFGYTFGSGTRLTVV.

This clonotype showed up just a few times. CDR3 sequence: CASSIGVGRSNQPQHF. CDR3 nucleotide sequence: TGTGCCAGTAGTATAGGAGTTGGCAGGTCCAATCAGCCCCAGCATTTT. J is TRBJ1-5 and V is TRBV19, with D unresolved. The CDR3 has 16 residues. The germline CDR1 and CDR2 sequences are LNHDA and SQIVND (reference sequence). V shed 1 base and J shed 3 bases, with 13 bases lying between them.

This chain connects TRBV7-3 to TRBJ2-1; TRBD2 agrees at 14 bases. There are 16 residues in the CDR3. V lost 5 bases, J lost 4 bases, and 4 bases stayed unmatched. Germline CDR1 is SGHTA and CDR2 is FQGTGA. This CDR3 reads CASSTGTSGSYNEQFF. CDR3 nucleotide sequence: TGTGCCAGCAGCACCGGGACTAGCGGGAGTTACAATGAGCAGTTCTTC.